A selection of T cell receptor beta chains follows, all from one sample in a study of CD8 T cells in Susac syndrome. TCRdb recomputed calls from the immunoSEQ multiplex PCR reads with MiXCR, one row per CDR3 protein. The sample lists more than 75,000 distinct CDR3 sequences, 90% to 95% occurring once. Specimen: CD8+ T cells from PBMCs. The source is a human donor in good health. The CDR3 runs from the conserved cysteine through the conserved F or W. Part of the rows lack a size; the others show once, few, many or a class for expanded clones.

V gene: TRBV4-2; clone size: -; CDR3 protein: CASSQDITSGSYGYTF
V gene: TRBV4-2; clone size: -; CDR3 protein: CASSGSGEQYF
V gene: TRBV2; clone size: -; CDR3 protein: CASSAGGGFGGELFF
V gene: TRBV9; clone size: -; CDR3 protein: CASSGGGAGEQYF
V gene: TRBV29-1; clone size: -; CDR3 protein: CSVEEGGGGYTF
V gene: TRBV2; clone size: -; CDR3 protein: CASNPGTEAFF
V gene: TRBV5-5; clone size: -; CDR3 protein: CASTLRAAGYNEQFF
V gene: TRBV7-8; clone size: -; CDR3 protein: CASSQQGEVTSPLHF
V gene: TRBV11-2; clone size: -; CDR3 protein: CASSHSGGAYEQYF
V gene: TRBV11-2; clone size: -; CDR3 protein: CASSLGQGGGNEQFF
V gene: TRBV4-2; clone size: once; CDR3 protein: CASSLYALGNEQFF
V gene: TRBV25-1; clone size: -; CDR3 protein: CASSDWVTEAFF
V gene: TRBV5-1; clone size: -; CDR3 protein: CASSPMTEDSNQPQHF
V gene: TRBV6-5; clone size: -; CDR3 protein: CASSLSGDEQFF
V gene: TRBV9; clone size: -; CDR3 protein: CASSVAGQTYNEQFF
V gene: TRBV25-1; clone size: -; CDR3 protein: CASSAAGGWETQYF
V gene: TRBV6-4; clone size: -; CDR3 protein: CASTTDRARSYEQYF
V gene: TRBV7-6; clone size: -; CDR3 protein: CASSLEGSSYEQYF
V gene: TRBV4-2; clone size: -; CDR3 protein: CASTPQVGGVTDTQYF
V gene: TRBV7-9; clone size: -; CDR3 protein: CASSRLDGAQETQYF
V gene: TRBV12-3/TRBV12-4; clone size: -; CDR3 protein: CASITGTEAFF
V gene: TRBV29-1; clone size: once; CDR3 protein: CSVDPTGNTGELFF
V gene: TRBV4-2; clone size: -; CDR3 protein: CASSHRLAEGYEQYF
V gene: TRBV6-6; clone size: -; CDR3 protein: CASIGGESNEQFF
V gene: TRBV29-1; clone size: -; CDR3 protein: CSIRPGPYEQYF
V gene: TRBV5-6; clone size: -; CDR3 protein: CASSPALATFYEQYF
V gene: TRBV13; clone size: -; CDR3 protein: CASSLGGIRDGYTF
V gene: TRBV9; clone size: -; CDR3 protein: CASSVGGTGSEEQYF
V gene: TRBV7-6; clone size: -; CDR3 protein: CASSLDRWGFEQYF
V gene: TRBV12-3/TRBV12-4; clone size: -; CDR3 protein: CASAFGSGTYEQYF
V gene: TRBV18; clone size: -; CDR3 protein: CASSRADRSNEKLFF
V gene: TRBV4-1; clone size: -; CDR3 protein: CASSQTDRGELTEAFF
V gene: TRBV19; clone size: -; CDR3 protein: CASSIILAGGFGELFF
V gene: TRBV25-1; clone size: -; CDR3 protein: CASSDQGKWGRTTEAFF
V gene: TRBV5-6; clone size: -; CDR3 protein: CASSLAPGLAGHNTQYF
V gene: TRBV6-1; clone size: once; CDR3 protein: CASSEEFGDRGFNQPQHF
V gene: TRBV9; clone size: -; CDR3 protein: CASSDPTGYYGYTF
V gene: TRBV24-1; clone size: -; CDR3 protein: CATSTGVGNTGELFF
V gene: TRBV20-1; clone size: -; CDR3 protein: CSALYTQESYTF
V gene: TRBV3-1; clone size: once; CDR3 protein: CASSQASGGQETQYF
V gene: TRBV7-9; clone size: -; CDR3 protein: CASSFKGDEQYF
V gene: TRBV20-1; clone size: -; CDR3 protein: CSARDLQGYEQYF
V gene: TRBV30; clone size: once; CDR3 protein: CAWSEPPSSDEAFF
V gene: TRBV5-8; clone size: -; CDR3 protein: CASSLNWGVMMETQYF
V gene: TRBV6-4; clone size: -; CDR3 protein: CASSDSIAGGHNEQFF
V gene: TRBV9; clone size: -; CDR3 protein: CASSLWGAGEQYF
V gene: TRBV4-1; clone size: -; CDR3 protein: CASSQVRGGLYEQYF
V gene: TRBV29-1; clone size: -; CDR3 protein: CSVGPGPGDEQYF
V gene: TRBV29-1; clone size: -; CDR3 protein: CSVDQGTVETQYF
V gene: TRBV10-3; clone size: -; CDR3 protein: CAISQGASSTEAFF
V gene: TRBV7-8; clone size: -; CDR3 protein: CASSRLGRNEQFF
V gene: TRBV29-1; clone size: once; CDR3 protein: CSVVARGEQFF
V gene: TRBV4-1; clone size: -; CDR3 protein: CASSQGKGAGQPQHF
V gene: TRBV7-3; clone size: -; CDR3 protein: CASSPPETNTEAFF